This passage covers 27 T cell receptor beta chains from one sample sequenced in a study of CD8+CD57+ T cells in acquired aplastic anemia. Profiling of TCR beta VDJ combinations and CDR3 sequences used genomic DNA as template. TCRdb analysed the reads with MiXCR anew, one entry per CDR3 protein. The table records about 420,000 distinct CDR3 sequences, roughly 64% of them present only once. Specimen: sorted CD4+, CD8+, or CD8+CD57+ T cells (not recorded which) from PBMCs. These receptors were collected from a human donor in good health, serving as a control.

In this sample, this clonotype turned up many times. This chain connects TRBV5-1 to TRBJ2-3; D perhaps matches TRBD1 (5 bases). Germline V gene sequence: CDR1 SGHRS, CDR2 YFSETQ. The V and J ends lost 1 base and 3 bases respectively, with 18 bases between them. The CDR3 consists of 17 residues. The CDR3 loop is CASSLSADGRGTDTQYF. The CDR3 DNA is TGCGCCAGCAGCTTGTCGGCGGACGGAAGGGGTACAGATACGCAGTATTTT.

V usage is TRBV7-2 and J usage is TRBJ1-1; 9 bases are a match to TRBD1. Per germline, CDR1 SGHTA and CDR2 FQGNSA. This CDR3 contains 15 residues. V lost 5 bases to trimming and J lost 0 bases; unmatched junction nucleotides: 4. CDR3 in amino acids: CASSGTGRVNTEAFF. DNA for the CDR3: TGTGCCAGCAGCGGGACAGGGCGCGTGAACACTGAAGCTTTCTTT.

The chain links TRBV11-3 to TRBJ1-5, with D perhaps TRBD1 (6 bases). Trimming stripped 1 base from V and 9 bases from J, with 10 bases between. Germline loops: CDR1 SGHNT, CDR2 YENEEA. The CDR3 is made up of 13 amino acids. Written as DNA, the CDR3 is TGTGCCAGCAGCTTAGGCGAGGACAGGCCCCAGCATTTT. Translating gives CASSLGEDRPQHF.

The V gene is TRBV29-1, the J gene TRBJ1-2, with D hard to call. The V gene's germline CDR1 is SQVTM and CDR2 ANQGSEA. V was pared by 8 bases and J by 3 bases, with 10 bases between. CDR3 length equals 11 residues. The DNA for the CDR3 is TGCAGCTTTTTGGAGGACTATGGCTACACCTTC. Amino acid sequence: CSFLEDYGYTF.

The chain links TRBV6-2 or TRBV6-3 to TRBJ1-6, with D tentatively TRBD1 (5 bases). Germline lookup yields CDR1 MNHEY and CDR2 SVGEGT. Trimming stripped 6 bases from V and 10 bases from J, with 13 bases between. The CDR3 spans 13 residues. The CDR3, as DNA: TGTGCCAGCAGGTTAACCTGGGACTCACCCCTCCACTTT. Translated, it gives CASRLTWDSPLHF.

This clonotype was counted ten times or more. Here the CDR3 DNA reads TGCGCCAGCAGCCACAATAATTCACCCCTCCACTTT. Amino acids: CASSHNNSPLHF. The chain employs TRBV4-1 and TRBJ1-6, with no clear D. V lost 3 bases to trimming and J lost 5 bases, with 2 bases between them. CDR3 size: 12 residues. Per germline, CDR1 MGHRA and CDR2 YSYEKL.

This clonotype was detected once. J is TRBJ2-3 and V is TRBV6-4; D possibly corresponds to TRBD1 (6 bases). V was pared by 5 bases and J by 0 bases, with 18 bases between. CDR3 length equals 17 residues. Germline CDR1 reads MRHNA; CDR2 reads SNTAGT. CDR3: CASSHRVSIASTDTQYF. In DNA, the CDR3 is TGTGCCAGCAGTCACAGGGTCAGCATCGCTAGCACAGATACGCAGTATTTT.

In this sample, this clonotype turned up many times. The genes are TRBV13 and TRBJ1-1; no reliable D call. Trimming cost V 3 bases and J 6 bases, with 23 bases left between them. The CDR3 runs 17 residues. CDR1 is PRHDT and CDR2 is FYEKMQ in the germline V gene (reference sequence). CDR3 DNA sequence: TGTGCCAGCAGCTTTAATTATATCATCGGGCCTGGGGCTGAAGCTTTCTTT. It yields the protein CASSFNYIIGPGAEAFF. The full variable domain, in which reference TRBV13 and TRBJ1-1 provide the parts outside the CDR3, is AAGVIQSPRHLIKEKRETATLKCYPIPRHDTVYWYQQGPGQDPQFLISFYEKMQSDKGSIPDRFSAQQFSDYHSELNMSSLELGDSALYFCASSFNYIIGPGAEAFFGQGTRLTVV.

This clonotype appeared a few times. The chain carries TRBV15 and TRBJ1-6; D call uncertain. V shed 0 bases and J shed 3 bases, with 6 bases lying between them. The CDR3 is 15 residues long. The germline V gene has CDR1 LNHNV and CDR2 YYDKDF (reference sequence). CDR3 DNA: TGTGCCACCAGCAGAGATATTAACTATAATTCACCCCTCCACTTT. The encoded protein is CATSRDINYNSPLHF.

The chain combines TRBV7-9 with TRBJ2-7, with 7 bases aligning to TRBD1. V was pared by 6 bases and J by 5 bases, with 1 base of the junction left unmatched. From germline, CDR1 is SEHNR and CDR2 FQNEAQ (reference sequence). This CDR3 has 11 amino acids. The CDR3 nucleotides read TGTGCCAGCAGTACAGGGGACGAGCAGTACGTC. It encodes CASSTGDEQYV.

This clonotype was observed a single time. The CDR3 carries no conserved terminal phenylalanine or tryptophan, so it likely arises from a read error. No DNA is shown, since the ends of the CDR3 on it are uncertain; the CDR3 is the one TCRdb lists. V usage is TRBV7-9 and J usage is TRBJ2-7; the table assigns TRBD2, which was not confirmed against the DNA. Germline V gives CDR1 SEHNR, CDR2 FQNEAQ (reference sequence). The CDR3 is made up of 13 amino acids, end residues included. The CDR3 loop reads CASTLPGLDEQSI.

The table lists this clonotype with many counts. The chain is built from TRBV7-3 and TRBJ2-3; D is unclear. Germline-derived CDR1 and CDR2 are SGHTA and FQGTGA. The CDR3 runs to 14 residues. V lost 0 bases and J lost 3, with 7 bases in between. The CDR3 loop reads CASSLTATTDTQYF. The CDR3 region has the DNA TGTGCCAGCAGCTTAACAGCTACGACAGATACGCAGTATTTT.

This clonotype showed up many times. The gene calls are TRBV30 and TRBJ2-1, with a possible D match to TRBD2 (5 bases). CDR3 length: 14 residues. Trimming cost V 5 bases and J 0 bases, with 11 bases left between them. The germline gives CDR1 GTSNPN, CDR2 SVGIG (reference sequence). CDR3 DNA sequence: TGTGCCTGGGGGGAGAAGGTCTCCTACAATGAGCAGTTCTTC. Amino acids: CAWGEKVSYNEQFF.

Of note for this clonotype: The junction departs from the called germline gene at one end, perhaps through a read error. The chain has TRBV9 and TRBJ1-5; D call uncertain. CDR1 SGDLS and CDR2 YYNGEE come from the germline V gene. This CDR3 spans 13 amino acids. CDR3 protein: CAGSLLVYLTPHF. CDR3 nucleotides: TGTGCCGGCAGTTTGCTAGTATATCTCACCCCTCATTTT.

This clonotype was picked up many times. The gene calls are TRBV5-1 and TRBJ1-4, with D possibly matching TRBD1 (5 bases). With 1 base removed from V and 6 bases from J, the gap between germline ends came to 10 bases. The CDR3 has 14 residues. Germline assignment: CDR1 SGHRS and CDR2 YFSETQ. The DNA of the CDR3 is TGCGCCAGCAGCTTGATCGGGGGGGATGAAAAACTGTTTTTT. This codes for CASSLIGGDEKLFF.

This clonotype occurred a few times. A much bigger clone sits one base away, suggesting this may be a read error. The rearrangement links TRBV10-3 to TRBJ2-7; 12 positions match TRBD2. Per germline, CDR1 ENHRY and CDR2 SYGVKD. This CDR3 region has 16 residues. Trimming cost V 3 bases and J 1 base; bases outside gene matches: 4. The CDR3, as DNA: TGTGCCATCAGTGAAACCGGGACTAGCGGGTCCTACGAGCAGTACTTC. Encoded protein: CAISETGTSGSYEQYF.

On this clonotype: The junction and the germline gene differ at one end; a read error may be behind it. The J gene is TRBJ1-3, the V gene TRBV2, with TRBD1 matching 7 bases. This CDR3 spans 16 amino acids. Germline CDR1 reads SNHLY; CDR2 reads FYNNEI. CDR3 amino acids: CASSESMGQSGHTIYF. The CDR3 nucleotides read TGTGCCAGCAGCGAATCCATGGGACAGTCTGGACACACCATATATTTT.

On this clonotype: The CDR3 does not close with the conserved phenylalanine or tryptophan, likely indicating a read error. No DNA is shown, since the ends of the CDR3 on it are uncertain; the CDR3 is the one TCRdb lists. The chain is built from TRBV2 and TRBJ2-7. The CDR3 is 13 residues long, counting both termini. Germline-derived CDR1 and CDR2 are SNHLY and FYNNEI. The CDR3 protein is CASSKPIYCKVHS.

CDR3 nucleotides: TGTGCCAGCAGTGATTTGATAAGGGGAGGAAACACCATATATTTT. Translating gives CASSDLIRGGNTIYF. The rearrangement links TRBV2 to TRBJ1-3, with D possibly TRBD1 on 5 matching bases. There are 15 residues in the CDR3. The germline CDR1 and CDR2 sequences are SNHLY and FYNNEI. The ends were cut back, 3 bases at V and 4 bases at J, with 13 bases in the middle.

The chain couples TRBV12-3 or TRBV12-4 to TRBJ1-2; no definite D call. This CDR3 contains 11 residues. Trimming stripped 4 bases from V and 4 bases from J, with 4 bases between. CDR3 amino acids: CASSSLYGYTF. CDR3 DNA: TGTGCCAGCAGTTCCCTCTATGGCTACACCTTC.

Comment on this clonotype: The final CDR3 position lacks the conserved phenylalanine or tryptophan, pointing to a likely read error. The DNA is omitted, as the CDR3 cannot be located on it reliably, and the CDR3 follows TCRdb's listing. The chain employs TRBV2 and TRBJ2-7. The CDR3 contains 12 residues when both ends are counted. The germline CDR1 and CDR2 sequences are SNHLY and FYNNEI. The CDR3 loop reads CASRDWPYKPYY.

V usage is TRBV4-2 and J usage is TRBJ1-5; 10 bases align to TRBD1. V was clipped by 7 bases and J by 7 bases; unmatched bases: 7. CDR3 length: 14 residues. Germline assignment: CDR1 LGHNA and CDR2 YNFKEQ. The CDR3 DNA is TGTGCCAGCAAGCGAGGACAGGGGGGCCAGCCCCAGCATTTT. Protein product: CASKRGQGGQPQHF.

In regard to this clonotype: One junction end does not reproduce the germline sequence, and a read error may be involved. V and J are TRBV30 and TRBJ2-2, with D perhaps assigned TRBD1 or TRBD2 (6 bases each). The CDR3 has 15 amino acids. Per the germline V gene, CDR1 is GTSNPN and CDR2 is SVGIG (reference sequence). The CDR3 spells CTWRVAGANTGELFF. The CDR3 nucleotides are TGTACCTGGAGGGTAGCAGGGGCGAACACCGGGGAGCTGTTTTTT.

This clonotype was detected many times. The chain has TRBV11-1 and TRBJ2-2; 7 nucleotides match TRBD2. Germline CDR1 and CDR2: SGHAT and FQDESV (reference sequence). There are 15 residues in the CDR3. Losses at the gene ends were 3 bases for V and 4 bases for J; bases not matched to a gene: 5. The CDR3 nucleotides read TGTGCCAGCAGCTTGACTAGCAGGAGCACCGGGGAGCTGTTTTTT. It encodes CASSLTSRSTGELFF.

CDR3 in amino acids: CAGGGGSYNEQFF. The CDR3 nucleotides are TGTGCCGGGGGGGGGGGGTCCTACAATGAGCAGTTCTTC. The chain links TRBV19 to TRBJ2-1; TRBD2 aligns across 7 bases. CDR3 length: 13 residues. After removal of 11 bases from V and 1 base from J, the junction contained 5 bases not matched to a gene. Per the germline V gene, CDR1 is LNHDA and CDR2 is SQIVND (reference sequence).

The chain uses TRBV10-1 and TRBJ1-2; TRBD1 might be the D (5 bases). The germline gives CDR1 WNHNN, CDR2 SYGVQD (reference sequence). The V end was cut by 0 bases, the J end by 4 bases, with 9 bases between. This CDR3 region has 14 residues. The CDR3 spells CASSESTDTYGYTF. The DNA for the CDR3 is TGCGCCAGCAGTGAGTCGACAGACACCTATGGCTACACCTTC.

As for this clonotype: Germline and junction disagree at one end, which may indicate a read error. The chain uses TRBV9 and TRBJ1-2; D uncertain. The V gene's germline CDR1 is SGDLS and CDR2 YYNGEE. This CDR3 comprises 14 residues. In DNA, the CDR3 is TGTGCCAGCAGCGTCCAGACCGGAGTCCCAGATACGCCCTTC. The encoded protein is CASSVQTGVPDTPF.